This T cell receptor beta chain was documented in a study of cytomegalovirus exposure and HLA in healthy donors. Trimming took off 6 bases at V and 6 bases at J, with 18 bases between the two ends. In germline, CDR1 is MNHEY, CDR2 SVGAGI. The CDR3 sequence is 14 residues long. General study results and limits: High specificity and sensitivity for cytomegalovirus status were reported for the classifier.

TCRdb's table, derived via immunoSEQ multiplex PCR, lists solely in-frame clones and lacks some. The sample contains fewer than 200,000 clones, roughly 86% of which appear only once. This clone was seen only a few times. Its antigen is currently unknown. The clonotype originates from a man aged 18-30 years in good health and CMV-seropositive. Sequenced: PBMCs. This chain connects TRBV6-5 to TRBJ2-7, with D maybe TRBD1 (5 bases). CDR3 bases: TGTGCCAGCAGACAGGCGTATTATTCAGGCGAGCAGTACTTC. Amino acid sequence: CASRQAYYSGEQYF.